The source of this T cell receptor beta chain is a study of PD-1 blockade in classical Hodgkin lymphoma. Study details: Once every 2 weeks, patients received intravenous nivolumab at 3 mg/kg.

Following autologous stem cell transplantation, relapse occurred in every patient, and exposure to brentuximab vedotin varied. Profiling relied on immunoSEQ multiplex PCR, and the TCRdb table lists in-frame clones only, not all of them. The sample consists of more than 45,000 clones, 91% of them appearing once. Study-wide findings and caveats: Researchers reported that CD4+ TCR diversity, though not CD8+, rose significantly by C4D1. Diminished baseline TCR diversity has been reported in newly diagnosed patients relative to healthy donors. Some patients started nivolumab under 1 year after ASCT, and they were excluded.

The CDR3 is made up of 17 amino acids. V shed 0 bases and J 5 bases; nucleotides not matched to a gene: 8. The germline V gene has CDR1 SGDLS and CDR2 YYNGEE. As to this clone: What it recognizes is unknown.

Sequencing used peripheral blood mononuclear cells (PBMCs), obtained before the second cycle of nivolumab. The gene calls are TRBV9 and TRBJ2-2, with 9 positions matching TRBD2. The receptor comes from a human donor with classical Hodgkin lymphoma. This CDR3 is CASSVAVTSGYTGELFF. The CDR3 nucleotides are TGTGCCAGCAGCGTAGCCGTGACTAGCGGTTATACCGGGGAGCTGTTTTTT.